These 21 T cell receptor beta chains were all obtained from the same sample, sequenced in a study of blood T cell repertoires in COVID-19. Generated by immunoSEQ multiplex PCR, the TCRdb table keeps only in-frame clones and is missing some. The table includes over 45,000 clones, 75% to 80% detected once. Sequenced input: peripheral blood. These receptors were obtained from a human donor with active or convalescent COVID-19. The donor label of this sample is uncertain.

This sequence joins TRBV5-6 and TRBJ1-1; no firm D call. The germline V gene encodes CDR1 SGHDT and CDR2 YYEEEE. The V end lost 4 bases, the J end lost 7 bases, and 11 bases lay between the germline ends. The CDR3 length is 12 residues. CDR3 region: CASSLKESEAFF. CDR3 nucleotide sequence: TGTGCCAGCAGCCTTAAGGAGAGTGAAGCTTTCTTT.

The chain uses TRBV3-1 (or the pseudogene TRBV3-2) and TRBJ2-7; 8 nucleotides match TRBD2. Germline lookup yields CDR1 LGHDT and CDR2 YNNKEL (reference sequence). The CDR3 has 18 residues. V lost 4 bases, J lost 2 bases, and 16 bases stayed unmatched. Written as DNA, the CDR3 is TGTGCCAGCAGCCTGCAAATTTTGGGCGGGAGGCCCCCCTACGAGCAGTACTTC. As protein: CASSLQILGGRPPYEQYF.

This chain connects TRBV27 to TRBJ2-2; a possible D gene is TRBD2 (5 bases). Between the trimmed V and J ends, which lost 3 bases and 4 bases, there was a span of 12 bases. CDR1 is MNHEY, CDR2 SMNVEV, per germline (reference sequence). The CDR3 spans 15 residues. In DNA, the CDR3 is TGTGCCAGCAGTTTTGAGGGAATGGTCACCGGGGAGCTGTTTTTT. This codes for CASSFEGMVTGELFF.

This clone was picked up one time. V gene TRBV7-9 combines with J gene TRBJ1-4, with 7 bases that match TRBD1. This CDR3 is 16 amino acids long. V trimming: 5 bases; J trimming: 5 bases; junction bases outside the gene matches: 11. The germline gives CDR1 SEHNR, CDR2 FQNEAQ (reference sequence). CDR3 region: CASSPLEDRLNEKLFF. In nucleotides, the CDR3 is TGTGCCAGCAGCCCGTTAGAGGACAGGCTAAATGAAAAACTGTTTTTT.

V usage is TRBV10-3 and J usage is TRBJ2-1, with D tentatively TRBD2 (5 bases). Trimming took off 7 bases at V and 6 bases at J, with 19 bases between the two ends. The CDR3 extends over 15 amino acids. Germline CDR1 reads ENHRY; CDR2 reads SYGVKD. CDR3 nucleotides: TGTGCCATCAATCCGGACGGAGGTCTAAGCAATGAGCAGTTCTTC. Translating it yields CAINPDGGLSNEQFF.

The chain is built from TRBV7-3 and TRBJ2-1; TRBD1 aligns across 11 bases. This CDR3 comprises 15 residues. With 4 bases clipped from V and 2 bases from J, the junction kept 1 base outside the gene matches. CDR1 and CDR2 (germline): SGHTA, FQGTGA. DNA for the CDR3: TGTGCCAGCAGCTGGGGACAGGGGGCCTACAATGAGCAGTTCTTC. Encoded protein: CASSWGQGAYNEQFF.

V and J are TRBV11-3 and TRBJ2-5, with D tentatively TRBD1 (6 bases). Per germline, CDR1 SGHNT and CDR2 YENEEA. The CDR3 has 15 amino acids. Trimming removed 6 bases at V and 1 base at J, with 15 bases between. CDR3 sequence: CASREQGRLQETQYF. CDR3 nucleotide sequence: TGTGCCAGCAGGGAACAGGGCCGGCTCCAAGAGACCCAGTACTTC.

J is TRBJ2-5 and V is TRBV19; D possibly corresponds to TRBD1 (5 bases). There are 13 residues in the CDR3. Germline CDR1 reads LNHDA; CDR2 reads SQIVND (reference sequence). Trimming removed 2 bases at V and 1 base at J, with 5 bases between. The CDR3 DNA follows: TGTGCCAGTAGTATACAGGGCCAAGAGACCCAGTACTTC. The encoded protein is CASSIQGQETQYF.

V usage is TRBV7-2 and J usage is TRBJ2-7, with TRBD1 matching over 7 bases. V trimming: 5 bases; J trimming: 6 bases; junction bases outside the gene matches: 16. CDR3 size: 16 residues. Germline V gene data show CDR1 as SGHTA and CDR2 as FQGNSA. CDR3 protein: CASSHEGHRDRAEQYF. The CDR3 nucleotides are TGTGCCAGCAGCCACGAGGGCCACAGAGACAGGGCCGAGCAGTACTTC. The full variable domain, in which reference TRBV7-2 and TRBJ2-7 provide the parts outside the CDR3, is GAGVSQSPSNKVTEKGKDVELRCDPISGHTALYWYRQSLGQGLEFLIYFQGNSAPDKSGLPSDRFSAERTGGSVSTLTIQRTQQEDSAVYLCASSHEGHRDRAEQYFGPGTRLTVT.

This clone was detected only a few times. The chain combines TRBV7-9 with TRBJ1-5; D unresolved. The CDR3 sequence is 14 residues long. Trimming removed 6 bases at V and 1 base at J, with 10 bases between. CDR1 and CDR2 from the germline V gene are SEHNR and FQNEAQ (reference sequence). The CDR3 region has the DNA TGTGCCAGCAGTAATGGAGGAAGCAATCAGCCCCAGCATTTT. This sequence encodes CASSNGGSNQPQHF.

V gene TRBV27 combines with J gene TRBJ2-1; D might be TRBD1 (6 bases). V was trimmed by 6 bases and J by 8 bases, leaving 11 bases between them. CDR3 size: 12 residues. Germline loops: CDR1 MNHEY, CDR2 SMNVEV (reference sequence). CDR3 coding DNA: TGTGCCAGCAGCCCTACAGGGTATGAGCAGTTCTTC. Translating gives CASSPTGYEQFF.

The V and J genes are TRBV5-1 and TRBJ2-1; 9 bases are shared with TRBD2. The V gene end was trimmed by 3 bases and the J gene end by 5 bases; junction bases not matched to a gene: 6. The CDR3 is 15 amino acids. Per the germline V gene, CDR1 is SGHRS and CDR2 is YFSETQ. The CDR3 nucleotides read TGCGCCAGCAGCTGGTCTAGCGGGGATAACAATGAGCAGTTCTTC. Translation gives CASSWSSGDNNEQFF.

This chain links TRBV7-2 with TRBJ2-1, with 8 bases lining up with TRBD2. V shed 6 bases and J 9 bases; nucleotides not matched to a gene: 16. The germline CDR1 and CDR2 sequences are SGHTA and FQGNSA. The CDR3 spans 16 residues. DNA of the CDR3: TGTGCCAGCAGGGGTGTTACCGGGAGGGCCTCGAGTGAGCAGTTCTTC. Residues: CASRGVTGRASSEQFF.

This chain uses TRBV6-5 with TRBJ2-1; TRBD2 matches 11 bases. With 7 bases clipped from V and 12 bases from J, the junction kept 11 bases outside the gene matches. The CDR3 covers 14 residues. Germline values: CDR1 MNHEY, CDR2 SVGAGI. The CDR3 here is CASTPPGLAGGQFF. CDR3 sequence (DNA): TGTGCCAGCACCCCCCCCGGGCTAGCGGGAGGGCAGTTCTTC.

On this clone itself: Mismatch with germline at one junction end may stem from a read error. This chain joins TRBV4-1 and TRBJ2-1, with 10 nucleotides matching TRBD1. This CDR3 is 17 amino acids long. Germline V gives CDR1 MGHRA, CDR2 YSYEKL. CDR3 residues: CASSQGGWTGGIDEQFF. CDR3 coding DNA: TGCGCCAGCAGTCAAGGGGGTTGGACAGGGGGAATCGATGAGCAGTTCTTC.

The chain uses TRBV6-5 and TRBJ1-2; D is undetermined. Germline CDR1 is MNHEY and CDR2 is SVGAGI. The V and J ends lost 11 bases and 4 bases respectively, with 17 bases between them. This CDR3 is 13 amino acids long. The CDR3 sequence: CASGRSLSYGYTF. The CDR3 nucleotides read TGTGCCTCCGGCAGGTCGCTGAGCTATGGCTACACCTTC.

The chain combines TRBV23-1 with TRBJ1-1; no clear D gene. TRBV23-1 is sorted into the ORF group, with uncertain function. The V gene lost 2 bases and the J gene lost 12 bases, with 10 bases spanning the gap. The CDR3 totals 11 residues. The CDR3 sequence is CASSQPPSTFF. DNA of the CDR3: TGCGCCAGCAGTCAACCTCCGTCTACTTTCTTT.

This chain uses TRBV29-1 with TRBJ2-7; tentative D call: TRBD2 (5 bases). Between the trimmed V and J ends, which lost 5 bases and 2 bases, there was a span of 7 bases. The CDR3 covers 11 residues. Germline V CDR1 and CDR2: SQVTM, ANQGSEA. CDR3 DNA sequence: TGCAGCGTTCAACTAGCCTACGAGCAGTACTTC. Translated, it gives CSVQLAYEQYF.

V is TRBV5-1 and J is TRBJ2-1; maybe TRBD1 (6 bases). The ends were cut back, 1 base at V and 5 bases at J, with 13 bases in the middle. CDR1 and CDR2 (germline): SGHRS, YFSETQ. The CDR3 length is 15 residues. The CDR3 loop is CASSLWGRSDNEQFF. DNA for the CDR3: TGCGCCAGCAGCTTGTGGGGGCGATCAGACAATGAGCAGTTCTTC.

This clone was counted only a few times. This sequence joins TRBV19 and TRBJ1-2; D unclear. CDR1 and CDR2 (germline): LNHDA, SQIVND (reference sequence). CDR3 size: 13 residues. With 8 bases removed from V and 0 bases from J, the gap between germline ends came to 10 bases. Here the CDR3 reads CASGDLTNYGYTF. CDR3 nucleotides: TGTGCCAGTGGAGACTTAACTAACTATGGCTACACCTTC.

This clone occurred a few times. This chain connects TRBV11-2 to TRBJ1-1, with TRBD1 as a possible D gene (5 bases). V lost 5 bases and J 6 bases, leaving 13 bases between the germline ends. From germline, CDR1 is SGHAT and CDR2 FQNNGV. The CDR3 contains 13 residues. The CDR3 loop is CASSPRVDAEAFF. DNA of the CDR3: TGTGCCAGCAGCCCCAGGGTAGACGCTGAAGCTTTCTTT.